This TCR beta chain originates from a study of blood T cell repertoires in COVID-19. Profiling relied on immunoSEQ multiplex PCR, and the TCRdb table lists in-frame clones only, not all of them. The data show roughly 190,000 clones, roughly 80% seen once. The CDR3 runs 16 residues. CDR1 and CDR2 (germline): MNHEY, SVGAGI. V was clipped by 4 bases and J by 6 bases; unmatched bases: 9. In its sample, this clone was seen many times. The chain is built from TRBV6-5 and TRBJ2-2, with TRBD2 matching over 9 bases. The source material was peripheral blood. The sequence derives from a woman aged 45-65 years with acute or convalescent COVID-19. The CDR3 DNA sequence: TGTGCCAGCAGTTCCCGGACTAGCGCGAGCCCCGGGGAGCTGTTTTTT. Translation gives CASSSRTSASPGELFF.